Presented here are 6 T cell receptor beta chains from one specimen sequenced in a study of T cell changes during pregnancy in multiple sclerosis. Sequenced by immunoSEQ multiplex PCR; TCRdb stores in-frame clones only, minus some. Of 60,000 to 75,000 clones listed, just over 90% are singletons. The sample in question was peripheral blood, obtained in the second trimester of pregnancy. All receptors derive from a female donor in good health, enrolled as a control in a pregnancy study.

The chain recombines TRBV2 with TRBJ2-1; D is possibly TRBD1 (6 bases). The ends were cut back, 5 bases at V and 8 bases at J, with 16 bases in the middle. The CDR3 is made up of 14 amino acids. Per the germline V gene, CDR1 is SNHLY and CDR2 is FYNNEI. The CDR3: CASSTQGTLDEQFF. The CDR3 nucleotides are TGTGCCAGCAGTACCCAGGGGACCTTGGATGAGCAGTTCTTC.

The J gene is TRBJ2-3, the V gene TRBV7-2; no reliable D call. This CDR3 comprises 15 residues. The V and J ends lost 5 bases and 5 bases respectively, with 17 bases between them. Germline V gene data show CDR1 as SGHTA and CDR2 as FQGNSA. In DNA form, the CDR3 reads TGTGCCAGCAGCCGAAGATCGCTCCGACTAGATACGCAGTATTTT. As protein: CASSRRSLRLDTQYF.

This clone was recorded only once. The chain uses TRBV7-2 and TRBJ2-7; TRBD2 aligns across 8 bases. The germline gives CDR1 SGHTA, CDR2 FQGNSA. V was pared by 6 bases and J by 0 bases, with 7 bases of the junction left unmatched. The CDR3 is made up of 15 amino acids. The CDR3, as DNA: TGTGCCAGCAGGCTAGCGGGCCTAAGCTCCTACGAGCAGTACTTC. The encoded protein is CASRLAGLSSYEQYF. Together with reference TRBV7-2 and TRBJ2-7, the CDR3 gives the full variable domain: GAGVSQSPSNKVTEKGKDVELRCDPISGHTALYWYRQSLGQGLEFLIYFQGNSAPDKSGLPSDRFSAERTGGSVSTLTIQRTQQEDSAVYLCASRLAGLSSYEQYFGPGTRLTVT.

This rearrangement joins TRBV28 to TRBJ2-5; 13 bases are shared with TRBD2. The CDR3 contains 14 residues. Germline V gene lookup returns CDR1 MDHEN and CDR2 SYDVKM. Unmatched junction bases numbered 2, after V lost 6 bases and J lost 4 bases. The CDR3 here is CASRGLAGTETQYF. CDR3 coding DNA: TGTGCCAGCAGGGGACTAGCGGGAACAGAGACCCAGTACTTC. The full variable domain, its missing parts supplied by reference TRBV28 and TRBJ2-5, is DVKVTQSSRYLVKRTGEKVFLECVQDMDHENMFWYRQDPGLGLRLIYFSYDVKMKEKGDIPEGYSVSREKKERFSLILESASTNQTSMYLCASRGLAGTETQYFGPGTRLLVL.

The chain links TRBV30 to TRBJ2-1; 11 nucleotides line up with TRBD2. From germline, CDR1 is GTSNPN and CDR2 SVGIG (reference sequence). The CDR3 contains 17 residues. V shed 4 bases, J shed 0 bases, and the junction held 8 bases outside the gene matches. CDR3 DNA: TGTGCCTGGAACTCCGAGACTAGCGGGGTCTCCTACAATGAGCAGTTCTTC. It codes for CAWNSETSGVSYNEQFF.

The chain employs TRBV5-5 and TRBJ1-5, with TRBD1 identical over 12 bases. There are 17 residues in the CDR3. V was clipped by 5 bases and J by 7 bases; unmatched bases: 13. Germline V gene data show CDR1 as SGHKS and CDR2 as YYEKEE (reference sequence). The CDR3 sequence is CASSSGTGGRLSQPQHF. CDR3 nucleotides: TGTGCCAGCAGTTCCGGGACAGGGGGCAGATTGTCCCAGCCCCAGCATTTT.